Listed below are T cell receptor beta chains from one sample, sequenced in a study of blood T cells in healthy people across ages. One entry per CDR3 protein results from TCRdb running MiXCR on the 5' RACE reads. The top ten clones hold under 20% of a sample with roughly 500,000 distinct CDR3 sequences, 27% of them seen once. The sequenced sample was blood. These TCRs come from a woman in her seventies in good health. Each CDR3 is given with its conserved first and last residue. Each record gives: clone size, J gene, V gene, D gene, CDR3 length, CDR3 protein, CDR3 DNA. D genes are given only for firm matches. Expanded clones get a size class; other rows say once, few or many, or leave the size out.

size: -; J: TRBJ1-4; V: TRBV18; D: -; length: 15; CDR3: CASSPVRATNEKLFF; DNA: TGTGCCAGCTCACCAGTCCGCGCAACTAATGAAAAACTGTTTTTT
size: -; J: TRBJ2-7; V: TRBV2; D: -; length: 13; CDR3: CARGTGSSYEQYF; DNA: TGTGCCAGGGGGACGGGGTCCTCCTACGAGCAGTACTTC
size: -; J: TRBJ1-1; V: TRBV7-2; D: -; length: 14; CDR3: CASSPAGVLSEAFF; DNA: TGTGCCAGCAGCCCCGCAGGGGTGCTCTCTGAAGCTTTCTTT
size: few; J: TRBJ2-3; V: TRBV27; D: -; length: 15; CDR3: CASSYSGPRPDTQYF; DNA: TGTGCCAGCAGTTATAGCGGACCCCGCCCAGATACGCAGTATTTT
size: -; J: TRBJ2-4; V: TRBV12-3/TRBV12-4; D: -; length: 15; CDR3: CASSWARGAKNIQYF; DNA: TGTGCCAGCAGTTGGGCCAGGGGAGCCAAAAACATCCAGTACTTC
size: -; J: TRBJ2-5; V: TRBV20-1; D: TRBD2; length: 15; CDR3: CSAKRLAGGKETQYF; DNA: TGCAGTGCTAAACGACTAGCGGGGGGGAAAGAGACCCAGTACTTC
size: -; J: TRBJ1-1; V: TRBV7-2; D: -; length: 12; CDR3: CASSSGLSGAFF; DNA: TGTGCCAGCAGCTCCGGTCTATCTGGAGCTTTCTTT
size: -; J: TRBJ2-7; V: TRBV20-1; D: TRBD1; length: 14; CDR3: CSANRDRALYEQYF; DNA: TGCAGTGCCAACCGGGACAGGGCCCTCTACGAGCAGTACTTC
size: -; J: TRBJ2-7; V: TRBV7-2; D: -; length: 16; CDR3: CASSLGVGPPTYEQYF; DNA: TGTGCCAGCAGCTTAGGGGTGGGTCCCCCTACCTACGAGCAGTACTTC
size: -; J: TRBJ2-3; V: TRBV11-2; D: -; length: 16; CDR3: CASSLGRDRYTDTQYF; DNA: TGTGCCAGCAGCTTAGGGCGTGATCGGTACACAGATACGCAGTATTTT
size: -; J: TRBJ2-7; V: TRBV7-2; D: -; length: 16; CDR3: CASSLHGSGISYEQYF; DNA: TGTGCCAGCAGCTTACACGGGTCTGGAATCTCCTACGAGCAGTACTTC
size: few; J: TRBJ2-5; V: TRBV14; D: TRBD1; length: 16; CDR3: CASSQHTGQGEETQYF; DNA: TGTGCCAGCAGCCAACACACTGGACAGGGCGAAGAGACCCAGTACTTC
size: few; J: TRBJ2-3; V: TRBV5-1; D: TRBD2; length: 16; CDR3: CASSETGTSGTDTQYF; DNA: TGCGCCAGCAGTGAGACCGGGACTAGCGGTACAGATACGCAGTATTTT
size: -; J: TRBJ1-2; V: TRBV7-2; D: -; length: 15; CDR3: CASSLVWTEFLGYTF; DNA: TGTGCCAGCAGCTTAGTTTGGACAGAGTTTTTGGGCTACACCTTC
size: few; J: TRBJ2-7; V: TRBV12-3/TRBV12-4; D: TRBD2; length: 17; CDR3: CASSLKIAGGYSYEQYF; DNA: TGTGCCAGCAGTCTAAAAATAGCGGGGGGCTATTCCTACGAGCAGTACTTC
size: few; J: TRBJ1-5; V: TRBV6-2/TRBV6-3; D: -; length: 15; CDR3: CASSYPDSRYWAQHF; DNA: TGTGCCAGCAGTTATCCGGACAGCAGGTATTGGGCCCAGCATTTT
size: few; J: TRBJ1-4; V: TRBV20-1; D: TRBD1; length: 13; CDR3: CSANDRGNEKLFF; DNA: TGCAGTGCTAACGACAGGGGGAATGAAAAACTGTTTTTT
size: -; J: TRBJ2-6; V: TRBV5-1; D: -; length: 18; CDR3: CASSLANRDMSGANVLTF; DNA: TGCGCCAGCAGCTTGGCTAACAGGGACATGTCTGGGGCCAACGTCCTGACTTTC
size: -; J: TRBJ1-1; V: TRBV5-1; D: -; length: 14; CDR3: CASSFTIPNTEAFF; DNA: TGCGCCAGCAGCTTTACAATCCCGAACACTGAAGCTTTCTTT
size: -; J: TRBJ2-5; V: TRBV5-1; D: TRBD2; length: 15; CDR3: CASSFLGGEQETQYF; DNA: TGCGCCAGCAGCTTCCTGGGGGGGGAACAAGAGACCCAGTACTTC
size: -; J: TRBJ2-7; V: TRBV27; D: -; length: 17; CDR3: CASRLSGGGGGLYEQYF; DNA: TGTGCCAGCAGGTTATCGGGCGGGGGAGGGGGGCTCTACGAGCAGTACTTC
size: few; J: TRBJ2-3; V: TRBV20-1; D: TRBD2; length: 16; CDR3: CSASLASGGRTDTQYF; DNA: TGCAGTGCTAGTTTGGCTAGCGGGGGCCGCACAGATACGCAGTATTTT
size: -; J: TRBJ1-1; V: TRBV6-2/TRBV6-3; D: -; length: 15; CDR3: CASSYSRQRNTEAFF; DNA: TGTGCCAGCAGTTACTCCCGACAGAGGAACACTGAAGCTTTCTTT
size: few; J: TRBJ2-5; V: TRBV20-1; D: -; length: 14; CDR3: CSATDSLDQETQYF; DNA: TGCAGTGCTACAGATTCCCTAGATCAAGAGACCCAGTACTTC